This T cell receptor beta chain was sequenced for a study of OX40 agonist ivuxolimab in advanced cancers. Method: immunoSEQ multiplex PCR; TCRdb's copy keeps in-frame clones and lacks some. The sample has about 43,000 clones, approximately 84% seen once. The CDR3 sequence is 13 residues long. V lost 5 bases, J lost 4 bases, and 12 bases lay in between. Germline loops: CDR1 SGHVS, CDR2 FQNEAQ. This chain connects TRBV7-8 to TRBJ2-7; perhaps TRBD2 as D (6 bases). The TCR originated in an adult with an advanced solid tumor such as melanoma, head and neck, liver or kidney cancer. Sequences were derived from CD4+ or CD8+ T cells sorted from blood, sampled in a trial of the OX40 agonist ivuxolimab. CDR3 residues: CASSGGTPYEQYF. CDR3 nucleotide sequence: TGTGCCAGCAGCGGTGGGACTCCGTACGAGCAGTACTTC. The full variable domain, with the rest looked up from reference TRBV7-8 and TRBJ2-7, is GAGVSQSPRYKVAKRGQDVALRCDPISGHVSLFWYQQALGQGPEFLTYFQNEAQLDKSGLPSDRFFAERPEGSVSTLKIQRTQQEDSAVYLCASSGGTPYEQYFGPGTRLTVT.